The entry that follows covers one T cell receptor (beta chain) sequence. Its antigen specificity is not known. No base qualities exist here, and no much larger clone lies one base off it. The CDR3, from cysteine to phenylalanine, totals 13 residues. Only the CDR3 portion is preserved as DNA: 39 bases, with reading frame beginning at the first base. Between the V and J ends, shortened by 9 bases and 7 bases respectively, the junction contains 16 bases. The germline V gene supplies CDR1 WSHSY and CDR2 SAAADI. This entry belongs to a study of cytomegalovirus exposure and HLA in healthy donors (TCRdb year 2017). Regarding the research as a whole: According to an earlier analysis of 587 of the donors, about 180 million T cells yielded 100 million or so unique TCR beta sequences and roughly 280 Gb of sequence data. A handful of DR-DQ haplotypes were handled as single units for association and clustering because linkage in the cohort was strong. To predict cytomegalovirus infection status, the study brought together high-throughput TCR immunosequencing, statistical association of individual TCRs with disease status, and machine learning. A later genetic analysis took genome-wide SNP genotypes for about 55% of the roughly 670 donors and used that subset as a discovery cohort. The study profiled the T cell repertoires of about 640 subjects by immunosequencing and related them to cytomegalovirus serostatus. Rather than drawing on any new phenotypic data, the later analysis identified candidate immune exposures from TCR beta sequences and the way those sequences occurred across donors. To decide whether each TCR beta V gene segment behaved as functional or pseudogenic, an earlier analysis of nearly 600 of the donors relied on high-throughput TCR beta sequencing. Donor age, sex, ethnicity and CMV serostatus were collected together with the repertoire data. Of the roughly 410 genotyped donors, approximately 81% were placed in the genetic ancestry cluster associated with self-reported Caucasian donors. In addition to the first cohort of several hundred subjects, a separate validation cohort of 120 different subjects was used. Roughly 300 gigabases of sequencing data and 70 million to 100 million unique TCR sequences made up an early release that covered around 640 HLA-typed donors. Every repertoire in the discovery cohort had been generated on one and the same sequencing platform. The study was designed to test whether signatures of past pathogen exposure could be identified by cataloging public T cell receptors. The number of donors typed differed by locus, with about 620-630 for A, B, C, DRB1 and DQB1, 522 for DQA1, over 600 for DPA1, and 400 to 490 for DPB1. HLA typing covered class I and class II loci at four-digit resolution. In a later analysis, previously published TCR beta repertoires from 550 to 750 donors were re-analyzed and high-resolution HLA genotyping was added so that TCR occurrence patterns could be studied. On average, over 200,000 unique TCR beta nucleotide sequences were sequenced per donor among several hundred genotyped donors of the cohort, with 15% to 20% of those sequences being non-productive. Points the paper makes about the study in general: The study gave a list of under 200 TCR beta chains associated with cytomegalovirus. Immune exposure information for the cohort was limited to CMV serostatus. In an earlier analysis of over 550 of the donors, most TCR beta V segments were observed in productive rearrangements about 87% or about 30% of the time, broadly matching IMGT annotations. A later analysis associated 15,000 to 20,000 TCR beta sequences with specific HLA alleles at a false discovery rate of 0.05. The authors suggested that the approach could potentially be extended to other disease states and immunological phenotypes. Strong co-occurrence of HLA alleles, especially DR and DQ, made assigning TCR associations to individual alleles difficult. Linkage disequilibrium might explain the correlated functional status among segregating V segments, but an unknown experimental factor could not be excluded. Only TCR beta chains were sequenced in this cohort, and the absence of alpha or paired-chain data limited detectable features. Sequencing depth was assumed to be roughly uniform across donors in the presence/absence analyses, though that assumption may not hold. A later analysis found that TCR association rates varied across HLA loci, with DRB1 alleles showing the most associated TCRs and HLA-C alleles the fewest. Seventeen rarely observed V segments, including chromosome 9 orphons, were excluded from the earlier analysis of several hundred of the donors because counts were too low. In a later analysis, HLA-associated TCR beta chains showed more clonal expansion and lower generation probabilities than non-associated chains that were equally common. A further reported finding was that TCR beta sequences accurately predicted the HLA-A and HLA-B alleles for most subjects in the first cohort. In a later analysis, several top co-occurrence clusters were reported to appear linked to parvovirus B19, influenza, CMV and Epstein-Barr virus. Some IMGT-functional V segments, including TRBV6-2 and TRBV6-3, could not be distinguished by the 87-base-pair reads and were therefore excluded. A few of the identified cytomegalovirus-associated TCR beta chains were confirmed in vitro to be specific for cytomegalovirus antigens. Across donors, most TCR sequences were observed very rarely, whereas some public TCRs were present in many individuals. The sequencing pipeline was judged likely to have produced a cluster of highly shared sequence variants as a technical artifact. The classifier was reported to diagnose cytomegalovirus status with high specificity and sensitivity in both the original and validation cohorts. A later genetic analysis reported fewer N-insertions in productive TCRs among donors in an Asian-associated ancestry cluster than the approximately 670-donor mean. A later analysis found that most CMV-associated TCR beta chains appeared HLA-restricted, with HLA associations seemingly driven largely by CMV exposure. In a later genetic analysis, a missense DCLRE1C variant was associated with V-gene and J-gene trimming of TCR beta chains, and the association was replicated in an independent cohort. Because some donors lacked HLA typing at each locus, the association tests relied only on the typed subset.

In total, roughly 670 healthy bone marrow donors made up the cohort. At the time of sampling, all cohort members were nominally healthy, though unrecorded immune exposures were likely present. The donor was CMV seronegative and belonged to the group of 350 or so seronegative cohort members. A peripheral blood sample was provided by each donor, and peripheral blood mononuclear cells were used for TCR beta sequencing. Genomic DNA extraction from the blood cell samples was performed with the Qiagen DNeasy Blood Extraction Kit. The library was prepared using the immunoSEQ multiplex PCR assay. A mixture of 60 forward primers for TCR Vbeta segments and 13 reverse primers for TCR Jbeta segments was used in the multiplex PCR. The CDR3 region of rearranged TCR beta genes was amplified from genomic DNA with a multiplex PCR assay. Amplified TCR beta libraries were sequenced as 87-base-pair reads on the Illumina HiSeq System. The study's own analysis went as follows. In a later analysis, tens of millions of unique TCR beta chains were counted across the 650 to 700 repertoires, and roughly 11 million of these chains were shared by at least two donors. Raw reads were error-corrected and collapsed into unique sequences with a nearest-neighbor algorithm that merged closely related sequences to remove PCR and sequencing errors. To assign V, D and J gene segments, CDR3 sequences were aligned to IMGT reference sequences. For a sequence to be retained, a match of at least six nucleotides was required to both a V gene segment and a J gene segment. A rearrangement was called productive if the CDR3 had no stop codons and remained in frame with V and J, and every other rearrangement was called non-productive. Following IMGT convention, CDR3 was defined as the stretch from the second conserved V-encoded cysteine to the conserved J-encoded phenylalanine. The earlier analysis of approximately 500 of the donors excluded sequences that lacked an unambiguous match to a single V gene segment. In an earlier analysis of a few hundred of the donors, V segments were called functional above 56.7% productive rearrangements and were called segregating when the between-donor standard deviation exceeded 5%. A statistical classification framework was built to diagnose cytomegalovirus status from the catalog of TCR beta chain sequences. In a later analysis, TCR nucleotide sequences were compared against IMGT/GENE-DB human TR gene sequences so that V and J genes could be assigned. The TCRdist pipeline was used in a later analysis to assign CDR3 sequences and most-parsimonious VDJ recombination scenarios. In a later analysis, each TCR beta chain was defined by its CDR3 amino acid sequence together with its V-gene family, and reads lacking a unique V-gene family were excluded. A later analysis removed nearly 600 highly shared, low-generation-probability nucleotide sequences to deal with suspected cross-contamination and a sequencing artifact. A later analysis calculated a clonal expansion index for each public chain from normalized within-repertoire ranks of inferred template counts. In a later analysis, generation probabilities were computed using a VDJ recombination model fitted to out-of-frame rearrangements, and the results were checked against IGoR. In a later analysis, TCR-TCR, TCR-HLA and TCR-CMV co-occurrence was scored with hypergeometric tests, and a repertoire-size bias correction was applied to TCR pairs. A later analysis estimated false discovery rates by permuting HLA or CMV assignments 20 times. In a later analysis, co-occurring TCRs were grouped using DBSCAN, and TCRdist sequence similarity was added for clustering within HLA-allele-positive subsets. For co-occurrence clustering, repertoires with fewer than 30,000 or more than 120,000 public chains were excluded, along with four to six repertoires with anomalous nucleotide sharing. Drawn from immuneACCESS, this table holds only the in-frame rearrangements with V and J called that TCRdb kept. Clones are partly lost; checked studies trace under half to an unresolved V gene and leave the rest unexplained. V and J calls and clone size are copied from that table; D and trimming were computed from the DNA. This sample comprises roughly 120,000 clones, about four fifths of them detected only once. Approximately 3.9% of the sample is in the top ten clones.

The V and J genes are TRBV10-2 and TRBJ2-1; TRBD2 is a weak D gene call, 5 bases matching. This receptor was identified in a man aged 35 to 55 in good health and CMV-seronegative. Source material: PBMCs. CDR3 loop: CASAKAEPNEQFF. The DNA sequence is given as TGCGCCAGTGCGAAAGCGGAACCGAATGAGCAGTTCTTC.